Presented here are 16 T cell receptor beta chains from one specimen sequenced in a study of CD4+ T cells in melanoma. The data were produced by immunoSEQ multiplex PCR, yet TCRdb's version contains in-frame clones alone and is incomplete. The sample contains about 110,000 clones, about 90% of which appear only once. Sequencing input: peripheral blood. The receptors here all came from a human donor with melanoma.

This chain connects TRBV19 to TRBJ2-2, with 7 positions matching TRBD2. The germline CDR1 and CDR2 sequences are LNHDA and SQIVND (reference sequence). V shed 7 bases and J 5 bases; nucleotides not matched to a gene: 7. The length of the CDR3 is 14 residues. The CDR3 bases are TGTGCCAGTAACGGCGGGAGAATAACCGGGGAGCTGTTTTTT. Protein sequence: CASNGGRITGELFF.

The rearrangement joins TRBV19 to TRBJ2-1; D is unclear. V lost 7 bases to trimming and J lost 4 bases, with 14 bases between them. This CDR3 comprises 14 residues. CDR1 and CDR2 (germline): LNHDA, SQIVND (reference sequence). The CDR3 DNA reads TGTGCCAGTACCCTTGGATCGTATTACAATGAGCAGTTCTTC. Translating gives CASTLGSYYNEQFF.

The J gene is TRBJ1-3, the V gene TRBV7-2; D possibly corresponds to TRBD1 (5 bases). Germline-derived CDR1 and CDR2 are SGHTA and FQGNSA. V lost 5 bases, J lost 0 bases, and 14 bases lay in between. This CDR3 is 16 amino acids long. CDR3 coding DNA: TGTGCCAGCAGCGCCAACGCCCAGGGCTCTGGAAACACCATATATTTT. Its translation: CASSANAQGSGNTIYF.

In DNA form, the CDR3 reads TGTGCCAGCAGCTCAAGTGACCCCTTTGGCACAGATACGCAGTATTTT. Amino acids: CASSSSDPFGTDTQYF. The genes are TRBV7-2 and TRBJ2-3; unclear D gene. Trimming removed 4 bases from V and 1 base from J, with 15 bases in between. Germline V gene sequence: CDR1 SGHTA, CDR2 FQGNSA. The CDR3 is 16 residues long.

The chain uses TRBV7-2 and TRBJ1-6; TRBD1 matches at 9 bases. V was clipped by 5 bases and J by 2 bases; unmatched bases: 13. The CDR3 runs 19 residues. Germline CDR1 reads SGHTA; CDR2 reads FQGNSA. The CDR3 sequence is CASSPPGTGPLTYNSPLHF. The CDR3 DNA sequence: TGTGCCAGCAGCCCCCCTGGGACAGGGCCCCTGACCTATAATTCACCCCTCCACTTT.

The genes are TRBV6-6 and TRBJ1-1, with D possibly being TRBD1 (6 bases). V lost 6 bases and J lost 2, with 13 bases in between. Germline lookup yields CDR1 MNHNY and CDR2 SVGAGI (reference sequence). CDR3 length: 14 amino acids. The CDR3 region is CASRAGQLNTEAFF. The CDR3 bases are TGTGCCAGCAGGGCCGGACAGCTCAACACTGAAGCTTTCTTT.

The chain recombines TRBV9 with TRBJ1-2; D might be TRBD1 (5 bases). The germline V and J ends were trimmed by 2 bases and 4 bases, with 18 bases remaining between them. This CDR3 spans 16 amino acids. Germline values: CDR1 SGDLS, CDR2 YYNGEE. The CDR3 DNA reads TGTGCCAGCAGCGTCGTTGGGGCAGGTCGATCCTATGGCTACACCTTC. Translation: CASSVVGAGRSYGYTF.

The chain uses TRBV4-1 and TRBJ1-4; D unclear. The CDR3 is made up of 16 amino acids. V lost 1 base and J 1 base, leaving 10 bases between the germline ends. Germline CDR1 is MGHRA and CDR2 is YSYEKL. The chain's CDR3 is CASSQVGKKTNEKLFF. CDR3 sequence (DNA): TGCGCCAGCAGCCAAGTCGGGAAGAAAACTAATGAAAAACTGTTTTTT.

V usage is TRBV4-2 and J usage is TRBJ2-1, with D hard to call. CDR1 is LGHNA and CDR2 is YNFKEQ in the germline V gene. This CDR3 region has 15 residues. V was cut by 4 bases and J by 5 bases, with 15 bases left in between. CDR3 nucleotides: TGTGCCAGCAGCCGAAACCGCGCCGGAAACAATGAGCAGTTCTTC. Translated: CASSRNRAGNNEQFF.

This clone has only a few counts. The rearrangement joins TRBV28 to TRBJ1-5; no definite D call. Between the trimmed V and J ends, which lost 6 bases and 0 bases, there was a span of 12 bases. Germline V CDR1 and CDR2: MDHEN, SYDVKM. The CDR3 runs 15 residues. The CDR3 protein is CASSPGGDSNQPQHF. In DNA, the CDR3 is TGTGCCAGCAGCCCGGGTGGGGATAGCAATCAGCCCCAGCATTTT.

This chain uses TRBV11-1 with TRBJ2-3; a weak D match, TRBD2 (5 bases). V lost 2 bases, J lost 3 bases, and 15 bases lay in between. In germline, CDR1 is SGHAT, CDR2 FQDESV (reference sequence). This CDR3 is built from 16 residues. The CDR3 spells CASSLRTHSGTDTQYF. For the CDR3, the DNA is TGTGCCAGCAGCTTACGGACTCACTCCGGTACAGATACGCAGTATTTT.

The gene calls are TRBV30 and TRBJ2-5, with D possibly TRBD2 on 6 matching bases. The CDR3 runs to 13 residues. CDR1 GTSNPN and CDR2 SVGIG come from the germline V gene (reference sequence). V was clipped by 3 bases and J by 5 bases, with 13 bases between them. CDR3 residues: CAWSGASVETQYF. Here the CDR3 DNA reads TGTGCCTGGAGCGGGGCTAGCGTGGAGACCCAGTACTTC.

The chain uses TRBV11-3 and TRBJ2-3; D possibly uses TRBD1 or TRBD2 (5 bases each). CDR1 SGHNT and CDR2 YENEEA come from the germline V gene. Trimming removed 2 bases from V and 6 bases from J, with 18 bases in between. CDR3 length: 16 amino acids. The CDR3: CASSLSGVTGGDTQYF. The CDR3, as DNA: TGTGCCAGCAGCTTAAGTGGTGTAACAGGAGGCGATACGCAGTATTTT.

This clone was observed a single time. The V and J genes are TRBV9 and TRBJ1-3, with 7 bases aligning to TRBD1. CDR3 size: 16 residues. Germline assignment: CDR1 SGDLS and CDR2 YYNGEE. V lost 0 bases, J lost 3 bases, and 6 bases stayed unmatched. CDR3 in amino acids: CASSVGKGALGNTIYF. For the CDR3, the DNA is TGTGCCAGCAGCGTAGGAAAGGGGGCGCTTGGAAACACCATATATTTT.

The rearrangement joins TRBV7-9 to TRBJ2-3; D call uncertain. CDR3 length: 15 residues. V dropped 4 bases and J dropped 6 bases, with 17 bases sitting between them. Germline CDR1 SEHNR, CDR2 FQNEAQ (reference sequence). The CDR3 spells CASSSDGTSRDTQYF. CDR3 nucleotides: TGTGCCAGCAGCTCCGACGGAACATCTCGGGATACGCAGTATTTT.

The chain recombines TRBV4-3 with TRBJ2-1; the D gene is possibly TRBD2 (5 bases). Germline V gene sequence: CDR1 LGHNA, CDR2 YSLEER. V was clipped by 0 bases and J by 9 bases, with 12 bases between them. The CDR3 sequence is 14 residues long. This CDR3 is CASSQEWRVGEQFF. The CDR3 DNA reads TGCGCCAGCAGCCAAGAATGGCGGGTCGGTGAGCAGTTCTTC.